These 19 T cell receptor beta chains share one sample of origin, sequenced in a study of cytomegalovirus exposure and HLA in healthy donors. PCR primers comprised 60 Vbeta and 13 Jbeta primers. Clones were sequenced by immunoSEQ multiplex PCR, and TCRdb holds only the in-frame ones, with some missing. The table records about 160,000 clones, about 75% of them present only once. Sample: PBMCs. All receptors come from a female donor in good health and CMV-seronegative.

The CDR3 DNA sequence: TGTGCCAGCAGTTTGGGGGTCCGGAGACAGGGAGGAGATACGCAGTATTTT. This translates into CASSLGVRRQGGDTQYF. The V gene is TRBV28, the J gene TRBJ2-3, with TRBD1 as a possible D gene (7 bases). The V gene lost 3 bases and the J gene lost 5 bases, with 21 bases spanning the gap. This CDR3 is built from 17 residues. CDR1 MDHEN and CDR2 SYDVKM come from the germline V gene. The full variable domain, with the rest looked up from reference TRBV28 and TRBJ2-3, is DVKVTQSSRYLVKRTGEKVFLECVQDMDHENMFWYRQDPGLGLRLIYFSYDVKMKEKGDIPEGYSVSREKKERFSLILESASTNQTSMYLCASSLGVRRQGGDTQYFGPGTRLTVL.

There are a few counts of this clone. The V and J genes are TRBV6-5 and TRBJ2-7; D perhaps matches TRBD2 (5 bases). V lost 6 bases to trimming and J lost 2 bases, with 14 bases between them. In germline, CDR1 is MNHEY, CDR2 SVGAGI. The CDR3 totals 14 residues. CDR3 bases: TGTGCCAGCAGCTACGGGGAGCAGGCCTACGAGCAGTACTTC. Its protein product is CASSYGEQAYEQYF.

The gene calls are TRBV9 and TRBJ2-3; 9 positions match TRBD2. Germline CDR1 SGDLS, CDR2 YYNGEE. CDR3 length equals 15 residues. J was trimmed by 2 bases and V by 4 bases; bases with no gene match: 5. This CDR3 reads CASSFGTSLTDTQYF. The DNA for the CDR3 is TGTGCCAGCAGCTTCGGGACTAGCCTCACAGATACGCAGTATTTT.

This clone occurred once. Other DNA sequences within the sample encode an identical CDR3. V gene TRBV5-1 combines with J gene TRBJ1-2; 9 bases are a match to TRBD1. V shed 3 bases and J 8 bases; nucleotides not matched to a gene: 5. The germline CDR1 and CDR2 sequences are SGHRS and YFSETQ. The CDR3 covers 13 residues. In nucleotides, the CDR3 is TGCGCCAGCAGCTGGGGACAGGGTGGAGGCTACACCTTC. It encodes CASSWGQGGGYTF.

The gene calls are TRBV13 and TRBJ1-1; D is uncertain. V lost 0 bases and J lost 1, with 9 bases in between. Germline lookup yields CDR1 PRHDT and CDR2 FYEKMQ (reference sequence). The CDR3 is 15 residues long. CDR3 DNA sequence: TGTGCCAGCAGCTTAGGCGGCGGCGGGAACACTGAAGCTTTCTTT. It translates to CASSLGGGGNTEAFF.

The chain links TRBV29-1 to TRBJ2-1, with 8 positions matching TRBD1. V lost 6 bases and J lost 3; bases outside the gene matches: 7. This CDR3 has 14 amino acids. Germline values: CDR1 SQVTM, CDR2 ANQGSEA. The CDR3 sequence: CSVKTGAIYNEQFF. The CDR3 DNA reads as TGCAGCGTGAAGACAGGGGCGATCTACAATGAGCAGTTCTTC.

The V and J genes are TRBV7-6 and TRBJ1-3; unclear D gene. Germline V lookup: CDR1 SGHVS, CDR2 FNYEAQ. This CDR3 spans 15 amino acids. Between the trimmed V and J ends, which lost 5 bases and 0 bases, there was a span of 11 bases. The CDR3 here is CASSPTRVSGNTIYF. CDR3 nucleotide sequence: TGTGCCAGCAGCCCGACGCGGGTCTCTGGAAACACCATATATTTT.

The rearrangement joins TRBV30 to TRBJ1-2; D may be TRBD1 (6 bases). The V gene's germline CDR1 is GTSNPN and CDR2 SVGIG (reference sequence). The V end lost 3 bases, the J end lost 7 bases, and 18 bases lay between the germline ends. This CDR3 has 14 amino acids. CDR3 amino acids: CAWSPGGGGRGYTF. The CDR3, as DNA: TGTGCCTGGAGCCCCGGAGGGGGGGGACGTGGCTACACCTTC.

The J gene is TRBJ2-3, the V gene TRBV7-3; no definite D call. There are 17 residues in the CDR3. Germline V gene data show CDR1 as SGHTA and CDR2 as FQGTGA. V was shortened by 4 bases and J by 4 bases, with 21 bases between the two germline ends. CDR3 in DNA: TGTGCCAGCAGCTGGTCACGAACATCTTACCTGGCAGATACGCAGTATTTT. Translated: CASSWSRTSYLADTQYF.

This clone came up many times. This chain links TRBV10-2 with TRBJ2-1; 7 bases map to TRBD2. Per the germline V gene, CDR1 is WSHSY and CDR2 is SAAADI. V shed 5 bases, J shed 8 bases, and the junction held 9 bases outside the gene matches. The CDR3 extends over 14 amino acids. CDR3 region: CASSFTSGIDEQFF. The CDR3 DNA reads as TGCGCCAGCAGTTTTACAAGCGGGATTGATGAGCAGTTCTTC.

The sample holds a few counts of this clone. This chain joins TRBV18 and TRBJ1-1; D call uncertain. The CDR3 is 15 residues long. CDR1 is KGHSH and CDR2 is LQKENI in the germline V gene. Trimming shortened V by 0 bases and J by 0 bases, and 8 bases separated the two germline ends. DNA for the CDR3: TGTGCCAGCTCACCACCGCAAACGGTGAACACTGAAGCTTTCTTT. Encoded protein: CASSPPQTVNTEAFF.

The chain uses TRBV7-8 and TRBJ2-7; 8 bases fit TRBD1. The germline gives CDR1 SGHVS, CDR2 FQNEAQ. V shed 5 bases, J shed 3 bases, and the junction held 6 bases outside the gene matches. The CDR3 covers 14 residues. As DNA, the CDR3 is TGTGCCAGCAGCGGCCGGGGACAGGACTACGAGCAGTACTTC. This gives the protein CASSGRGQDYEQYF.

This chain uses TRBV6-5 with TRBJ2-7, with TRBD1 matching over 8 bases. CDR1 is MNHEY and CDR2 is SVGAGI in the germline V gene. V shed 4 bases and J 3 bases; nucleotides not matched to a gene: 5. The CDR3 is 14 residues long. The DNA of the CDR3 is TGTGCCAGCAGTTCCCCGGGACAGGACTACGAGCAGTACTTC. Protein product: CASSSPGQDYEQYF.

The chain uses TRBV18 and TRBJ2-7; D is unclear. Trimming left V 2 bases short and J 4 bases short, with 9 bases between. CDR3 length equals 13 residues. CDR1 and CDR2 from the germline V gene are KGHSH and LQKENI. Here the CDR3 reads CASSPIAGYEQYF. CDR3 DNA: TGTGCCAGCTCACCAATCGCCGGTTACGAGCAGTACTTC.

The chain recombines TRBV7-9 with TRBJ1-1; D ambiguous. The CDR3 covers 15 residues. V was clipped by 5 bases and J by 6 bases, with 19 bases between them. CDR1 and CDR2 from the germline V gene are SEHNR and FQNEAQ (reference sequence). The CDR3: CASSPGHNPYAEAFF. The CDR3, as DNA: TGTGCCAGCAGCCCTGGTCACAACCCGTACGCTGAAGCTTTCTTT.

The chain employs TRBV19 and TRBJ2-2; D is perhaps TRBD1 (6 bases). The germline V and J ends were trimmed by 2 bases and 0 bases, with 10 bases remaining between them. Germline CDR1 reads LNHDA; CDR2 reads SQIVND (reference sequence). The CDR3 is 16 amino acids. CDR3 residues: CASSIPTGSNTGELFF. The CDR3 DNA reads as TGTGCCAGTAGTATACCCACAGGGTCGAACACCGGGGAGCTGTTTTTT.

The rearrangement links TRBV5-5 to TRBJ2-1, with 9 bases identical to TRBD1. Trimming took 3 bases from V and 9 from J; bases not matched to a gene: 7. The germline CDR1 and CDR2 sequences are SGHKS and YYEKEE (reference sequence). The CDR3 has 14 amino acids. The chain's CDR3 is CASSWIGTGTEQFF. CDR3 sequence (DNA): TGTGCCAGCAGCTGGATAGGGACAGGGACTGAGCAGTTCTTC.

The chain has TRBV30 and TRBJ1-2; 9 bases agree with TRBD1. Germline loops: CDR1 GTSNPN, CDR2 SVGIG (reference sequence). Losses at the gene ends were 0 bases for V and 4 bases for J; bases not matched to a gene: 6. CDR3 length: 15 residues. The DNA of the CDR3 is TGTGCCTGGAGTGTACCTACAGGGGGCGGCTATGGCTACACCTTC. Translation gives CAWSVPTGGGYGYTF.

CDR3 coding DNA: TGTGCCAGCAGGGGACAGGCTTTAATCTCACCCCTCCACTTT. It translates to CASRGQALISPLHF. This rearrangement joins TRBV6-5 to TRBJ1-6; 8 nucleotides align to TRBD1. Looked up from germline, CDR1 is MNHEY and CDR2 is SVGAGI. The CDR3 runs to 14 residues. V shed 6 bases, J shed 10 bases, and the junction held 8 bases outside the gene matches.